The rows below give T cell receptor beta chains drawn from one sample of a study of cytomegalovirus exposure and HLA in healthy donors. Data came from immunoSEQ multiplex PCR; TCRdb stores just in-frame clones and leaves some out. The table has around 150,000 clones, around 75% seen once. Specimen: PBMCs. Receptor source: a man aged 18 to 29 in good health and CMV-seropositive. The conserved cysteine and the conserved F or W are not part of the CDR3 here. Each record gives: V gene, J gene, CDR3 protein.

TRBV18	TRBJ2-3	ASSRGRNTDTQY
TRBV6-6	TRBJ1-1	ASVTPQANTEAF
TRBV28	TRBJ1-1	ASSLGGGLNTEAF
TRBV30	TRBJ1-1	ASGLDSKNTEAF
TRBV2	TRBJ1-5	ASSGRQDQPQH
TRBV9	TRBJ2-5	ASSVRTGGEEETQY
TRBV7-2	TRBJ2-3	ASSRTSGGATDTQY
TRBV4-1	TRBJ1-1	ASSHQTTGEYEAF
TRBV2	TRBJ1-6	ASKSDSNYNSPLH
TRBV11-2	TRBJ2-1	ASSDLTSGRNNEQF
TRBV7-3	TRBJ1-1	ASSLTGNTEAF
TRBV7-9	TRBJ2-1	ASSPSSGRSYNEQF
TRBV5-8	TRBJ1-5	ASNNGGNSNGNQPQH
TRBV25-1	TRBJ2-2	ASSDTTQGANTGELF